Each of the 6 T cell receptor beta chains below was sequenced from the same sample in a study of T cell responses to AZD1222 COVID-19 vaccine. TCRdb's table, derived via immunoSEQ multiplex PCR, lists solely in-frame clones and lacks some. The sample lists 200,000 to 300,000 clones, 93% occurring once. The material sequenced was peripheral blood, taken on day 0 of AZD1222 vaccination. The source is an adult in good health.

The chain joins TRBV7-2 to TRBJ1-5; D may be TRBD1 (6 bases). Per the germline V gene, CDR1 is SGHTA and CDR2 is FQGNSA. Trimming cost V 5 bases and J 5 bases, with 19 bases left between them. This CDR3 has 16 residues. Written as DNA, the CDR3 is TGTGCCAGCAGCCTAAGTTCAGGGGTAGCGGATCAGCCCCAGCATTTT. Its translation: CASSLSSGVADQPQHF.

V gene TRBV1 combines with J gene TRBJ1-2. TRBV1 is flagged as a pseudogene. The CDR3 loop spans 17 amino acids. Here the CDR3 reads CTSSQDQLGTEGFGYTF. The CDR3 DNA sequence: TGCACCAGCAGCCAAGATCAGTTGGGAACAGAAGGCTTTGGCTACACCTTC.

The rearrangement uses TRBV6-6 and TRBJ2-3, with no clear D. The CDR3 is made up of 10 amino acids. Germline V CDR1 and CDR2: MNHNY, SVGAGI (reference sequence). Trimming stripped 2 bases from V and 6 bases from J, with 0 bases between. For the CDR3, the DNA is TGTGCCAGCAGTTACGATACGCAGTATTTT. Translation: CASSYDTQYF.

V and J are TRBV19 and TRBJ2-6, with D uncertain. Germline V gene data show CDR1 as LNHDA and CDR2 as SQIVND (reference sequence). V lost 6 bases to trimming and J lost 3 bases, with 6 bases between them. The CDR3 contains 13 residues. The CDR3 region has the DNA TGTGCCAGTAGGTCGAATGGGGCCAACGTCCTGACTTTC. As protein: CASRSNGANVLTF. The full variable domain, rest sourced from reference TRBV19 and TRBJ2-6, is DGGITQSPKYLFRKEGQNVTLSCEQNLNHDAMYWYRQDPGQGLRLIYYSQIVNDFQKGDIAEGYSVSREKKESFPLTVTSAQKNPTAFYLCASRSNGANVLTFGAGSRLTVL.

With respect to this clone: A read error may produce the germline difference seen at one junction end. The chain links TRBV11-2 to TRBJ1-6, with D possibly matching TRBD1 (5 bases). This CDR3 is built from 15 residues. From germline, CDR1 is SGHAT and CDR2 FQNNGV. The CDR3 DNA follows: TGTGCCAACAGCTTAGTCGGCAGGGCCAATTCACCCCTCCACTTT. This codes for CANSLVGRANSPLHF. The variable domain in full, completed from reference TRBV11-2 and TRBJ1-6, reads EAGVAQSPRYKIIEKRQSVAFWCNPISGHATLYWYQQILGQGPKLLIQFQNNGVVDDSQLPKDRFSAERLKGVDSTLKIQPAKLEDSAVYLCANSLVGRANSPLHFGNGTRLTVT.

V usage is TRBV18 and J usage is TRBJ1-2, with 7 nucleotides matching TRBD1. With V trimmed by 2 bases and J by 2 bases, 8 bases remained unmatched. The CDR3 covers 16 residues. The germline V gene encodes CDR1 KGHSH and CDR2 LQKENI. The DNA of the CDR3 is TGTGCCAGCTCACCATCCACAGGGGCCGGGAACTATGGCTACACCTTC. Translated, it gives CASSPSTGAGNYGYTF.